This T cell receptor beta chain is from a study of blood T cells in healthy people across ages. Study-level findings and limits: CMV infection status of these donors was not known. Older individuals had lower TCR beta diversity per million T cells (the decline was roughly linear).

About this clonotype itself: Its cognate antigen is unknown. Given a much more abundant clone one base away, this may be a read error.

This CDR3 comprises 13 residues. The second PCR ran roughly 7 to 12 cycles with a sample-barcoded 5' primer and J-beta primers. Every single cDNA molecule received a tag from a template-switch adaptor with 12 random nucleotides. TCRdb called the 5' RACE reads again in MiXCR, with one record for every CDR3 protein. Among 650,000 to 700,000 distinct CDR3 sequences listed, over 40% were seen once. This sequence originates from an elderly woman in good health. The specimen was blood. The chain uses TRBV12-3 or TRBV12-4 and TRBJ1-6; D is uncertain. In DNA, the CDR3 is TGTGTCAGCAGTTTGGGAGGGAATTCACCCCTCCACTTT. Encoded protein: CVSSLGGNSPLHF.